These 18 T cell receptor beta chains were sequenced from one sample in a study of OX40 agonist ivuxolimab in advanced cancers. Produced via immunoSEQ multiplex PCR; TCRdb's table is partial and in-frame only. The sample carries roughly 66,000 clones, more than 75% recorded once. The sample consisted of CD4+ or CD8+ T cells sorted from blood, taken in a trial of the OX40 agonist ivuxolimab. The receptor source for this set is an adult with an advanced solid tumor such as melanoma, head and neck, liver or kidney cancer.

This sequence joins TRBV19 and TRBJ1-1; D is perhaps TRBD1 (5 bases). V gave up 4 bases and J gave up 0 bases, with 9 bases separating them. This CDR3 is built from 14 residues. CDR1 is LNHDA and CDR2 is SQIVND in the germline V gene (reference sequence). The CDR3 protein is CASSRGTVNTEAFF. The CDR3 DNA is TGTGCCAGTAGTAGAGGGACGGTGAACACTGAAGCTTTCTTT.

This rearrangement joins TRBV2 to TRBJ2-7; D is possibly TRBD1 (6 bases). Germline V CDR1 and CDR2: SNHLY, FYNNEI. The CDR3 runs to 12 residues. Trimming stripped 3 bases from V and 13 bases from J, with 16 bases between. In DNA form, the CDR3 reads TGTGCCAGCAGTGACAGGGGATGGGTTGAATACTTC. Protein product: CASSDRGWVEYF.

The CDR3 region has the DNA TGTGCCAGCAACAATGACAGAAACCTAAAAAACTACGAGCAGTACTTC. This sequence encodes CASNNDRNLKNYEQYF. The chain combines TRBV7-8 with TRBJ2-7; TRBD1 might be the D (5 bases). The germline V gene has CDR1 SGHVS and CDR2 FQNEAQ. The ends were cut back, 7 bases at V and 3 bases at J, with 22 bases in the middle. This CDR3 is built from 16 residues.

CDR3 amino acids: CASSLVTYNEQFF. The CDR3 DNA sequence: TGTGCCAGCAGCTTAGTTACCTACAATGAGCAGTTCTTC. The genes are TRBV7-9 and TRBJ2-1; D gene unclear. Trimming left V 1 base short and J 2 bases short, with 3 bases between. Germline CDR1 is SEHNR and CDR2 is FQNEAQ (reference sequence). The CDR3 has 13 amino acids. Looking up the rest from reference TRBV7-9 and TRBJ2-1 gives the full variable domain: DTGVSQNPRHKITKRGQNVTFRCDPISEHNRLYWYRQTLGQGPEFLTYFQNEAQLEKSRLLSDRFSAERPKGSFSTLEIQRTEQGDSAMYLCASSLVTYNEQFFGPGTRLTVL.

The chain is built from TRBV14 and TRBJ2-3, with 8 bases matching TRBD1. CDR1 and CDR2 from the germline V gene are SGHDN and FVKESK. Unmatched junction bases numbered 13, after V lost 6 bases and J lost 2 bases. The CDR3 is 17 amino acids. CDR3 coding DNA: TGTGCCAGCAGTTTTAGAACCGGGACAGGCAACACAGATACGCAGTATTTT. It is translated as CASSFRTGTGNTDTQYF.

This rearrangement joins TRBV9 to TRBJ1-5; D unclear. The CDR3 spans 15 residues. Trimming stripped 4 bases from V and 1 base from J, with 12 bases between. CDR1 and CDR2 from the germline V gene are SGDLS and YYNGEE. The CDR3 DNA is TGTGCCAGCAGCCTTAGGGAGGGAAGCAATCAGCCCCAGCATTTT. The encoded protein is CASSLREGSNQPQHF.

The chain carries TRBV7-9 and TRBJ2-1; 10 nucleotides agree with TRBD2. The CDR3 consists of 15 residues. CDR1 SEHNR and CDR2 FQNEAQ come from the germline V gene (reference sequence). J was trimmed by 3 bases and V by 5 bases; bases with no gene match: 4. The CDR3 region is CASSPSGRNYNEQFF. In DNA, the CDR3 is TGTGCCAGCAGCCCTAGCGGGAGAAACTACAATGAGCAGTTCTTC.

The V call is TRBV19, the J call TRBJ1-6, with D possibly matching TRBD1 (6 bases). Germline CDR1 LNHDA, CDR2 SQIVND (reference sequence). The CDR3 is 14 amino acids. Between the trimmed V and J ends, which lost 6 bases and 9 bases, there was a span of 15 bases. CDR3: CASRRTALGSPLHF. CDR3 DNA sequence: TGTGCCAGTAGAAGGACAGCTCTGGGTTCACCCCTCCACTTT. The complete variable domain, with remaining parts taken from reference TRBV19 and TRBJ1-6, reads DGGITQSPKYLFRKEGQNVTLSCEQNLNHDAMYWYRQDPGQGLRLIYYSQIVNDFQKGDIAEGYSVSREKKESFPLTVTSAQKNPTAFYLCASRRTALGSPLHFGNGTRLTVT.

The rearrangement joins TRBV27 to TRBJ1-1; D is perhaps TRBD1 (5 bases). The CDR3 spans 16 residues. V dropped 7 bases and J dropped 4 bases, with 22 bases sitting between them. Germline CDR1 reads MNHEY; CDR2 reads SMNVEV (reference sequence). The CDR3, as DNA: TGTGCCAGCAAAACGACAGCAGCGGGGGTTGGCACTGAAGCTTTCTTT. Its translation is CASKTTAAGVGTEAFF.

This clone was picked up one time. The chain joins TRBV9 to TRBJ1-2; D not certain. Between the trimmed V and J ends, which lost 0 bases and 8 bases, there was a span of 11 bases. The CDR3 sequence is 13 residues long. CDR1 SGDLS and CDR2 YYNGEE come from the germline V gene. The CDR3: CASSVGWGRGYTF. The CDR3 coding sequence is TGTGCCAGCAGCGTAGGATGGGGTCGGGGCTACACCTTC.

This clone appeared once. The chain has TRBV7-9 and TRBJ2-1; maybe TRBD2 (5 bases). CDR1 and CDR2 from the germline V gene are SEHNR and FQNEAQ (reference sequence). The ends were cut back, 1 base at V and 4 bases at J, with 17 bases in the middle. The CDR3 totals 17 residues. CDR3 DNA sequence: TGTGCCAGCAGCTTAGTTCGGGGAACAAGCCGTTACAATGAGCAGTTCTTC. This translates into CASSLVRGTSRYNEQFF.

The rearrangement links TRBV2 to TRBJ2-1; 10 nucleotides align to TRBD2. Trimming took 6 bases from V and 7 from J; bases not matched to a gene: 9. The CDR3 runs 15 residues. CDR1 is SNHLY and CDR2 is FYNNEI in the germline V gene. CDR3 residues: CASRGGLAVGNEQFF. For the CDR3, the DNA is TGTGCCAGCAGGGGTGGACTAGCGGTGGGGAATGAGCAGTTCTTC. Using reference TRBV2 and TRBJ2-1 for the parts outside the CDR3, the full variable domain is EPEVTQTPSHQVTQMGQEVILRCVPISNHLYFYWYRQILGQKVEFLVSFYNNEISEKSEIFDDQFSVERPDGSNFTLKIRSTKLEDSAMYFCASRGGLAVGNEQFFGPGTRLTVL.

The V call is TRBV19, the J call TRBJ1-2; D may be TRBD1 (5 bases). The V and J ends lost 3 bases and 7 bases respectively, with 9 bases between them. The germline V gene has CDR1 LNHDA and CDR2 SQIVND (reference sequence). CDR3 size: 12 residues. The CDR3 sequence: CASSIFGAGYTF. The CDR3 DNA sequence: TGTGCCAGTAGTATTTTTGGGGCTGGCTACACCTTC.

This clone was observed once. The chain carries TRBV10-1 and TRBJ1-3; 8 bases are shared with TRBD1. The junction had 6 bases not matched to a gene; V was cut back by 4 bases and J by 4 bases. This CDR3 comprises 15 residues. The germline gives CDR1 WNHNN, CDR2 SYGVQD (reference sequence). CDR3: CASSAFRDRGNTIYF. In DNA, the CDR3 is TGCGCCAGCAGTGCCTTCCGGGACAGGGGAAACACCATATATTTT.

The CDR3 here is CSVPPSGGRADTQYF. The CDR3 DNA follows: TGCAGCGTCCCTCCTAGCGGCGGGAGGGCGGATACGCAGTATTTT. The chain combines TRBV29-1 with TRBJ2-3; 9 nucleotides line up with TRBD2. V shed 6 bases and J 6 bases; nucleotides not matched to a gene: 13. Germline CDR1 SQVTM, CDR2 ANQGSEA. The CDR3 length is 15 residues.

The genes are TRBV6-5 and TRBJ1-1; D is unclear. V was trimmed by 5 bases and J by 2 bases, leaving 9 bases between them. Germline V gene lookup returns CDR1 MNHEY and CDR2 SVGAGI. This CDR3 contains 13 residues. Here the CDR3 reads CASSSPLNTEAFF. In DNA, the CDR3 is TGTGCCAGCAGTAGCCCGTTAAACACTGAAGCTTTCTTT.

This chain joins TRBV5-1 and TRBJ1-4; D is possibly TRBD1 (5 bases). Germline V lookup: CDR1 SGHRS, CDR2 YFSETQ. The CDR3 has 14 amino acids. Trimming shortened V by 4 bases and J by 8 bases, and 15 bases separated the two germline ends. As DNA, the CDR3 is TGCGCCAGCAGCACGGGGGGGAGCCAAGAAAAACTGTTTTTT. It is translated as CASSTGGSQEKLFF.

The V and J genes are TRBV28 and TRBJ1-2; D gene unclear. Germline V gives CDR1 MDHEN, CDR2 SYDVKM. V was trimmed by 3 bases and J by 7 bases, leaving 18 bases between them. CDR3 size: 15 residues. The CDR3 region is CASSLTSPKSTGYTF. CDR3 in DNA: TGTGCCAGCAGTTTGACTAGCCCAAAATCTACTGGCTACACCTTC.